One T cell receptor (beta chain) is described in this entry. Antigen unknown. The sample is drawn from a study of vaccination effects on CD4 cells after COVID-19. Findings and caveats of the study: Among infection- and vaccine-induced clones, marked clonal contraction occurred late after vaccination. There was only 1 of 255 vaccine-induced clones in healthy vaccinees that cross-reacted with common cold coronaviruses.

The protocol was immunoSEQ multiplex PCR, while the TCRdb copy is restricted to in-frame clones and leaves out a portion. Of approximately 28,000 clones listed, roughly 80% are singletons. After expansion with viral peptide pools in the ViraFEST assay, antigen-specific CD4+ T cells were sequenced. With roughly nine days of culture completed, CD4+ T cells were isolated. Participants were vaccinated with two doses of either the BNT162b2 or mRNA-1273 vaccine. V was pared by 5 bases and J by 4 bases, with 15 bases between. In germline, CDR1 is PRHDT, CDR2 FYEKMQ (reference sequence). CDR3 length: 14 residues.

Sequenced here: CD4+ T cells from PBMCs cultured with SARS-CoV-2 spike peptides, sampled after COVID-19 vaccination. The clonotype originates from a human donor who received a COVID-19 vaccine. Some clones in this sample may be carry-over from other donors' samples. The rearrangement links TRBV13 to TRBJ2-7, with a weak D call TRBD1 (5 bases). The CDR3 here is CASSKDTVGYEQYV. The CDR3 DNA reads TGTGCCAGCAGCAAGGACACGGTAGGGTACGAGCAGTACGTC.